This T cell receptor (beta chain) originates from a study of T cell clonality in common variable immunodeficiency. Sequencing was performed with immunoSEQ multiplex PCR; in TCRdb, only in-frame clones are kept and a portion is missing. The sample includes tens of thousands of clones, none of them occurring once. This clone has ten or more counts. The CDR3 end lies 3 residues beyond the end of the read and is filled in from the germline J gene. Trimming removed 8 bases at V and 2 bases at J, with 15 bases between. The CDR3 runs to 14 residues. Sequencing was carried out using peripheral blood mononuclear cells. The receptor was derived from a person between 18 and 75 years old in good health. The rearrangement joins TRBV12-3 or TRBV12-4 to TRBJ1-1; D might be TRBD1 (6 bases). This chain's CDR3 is CASVKDRSNTEAFF. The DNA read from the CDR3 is TGTGCCAGCGTAAAGGACAGATCTAACACTGAA.